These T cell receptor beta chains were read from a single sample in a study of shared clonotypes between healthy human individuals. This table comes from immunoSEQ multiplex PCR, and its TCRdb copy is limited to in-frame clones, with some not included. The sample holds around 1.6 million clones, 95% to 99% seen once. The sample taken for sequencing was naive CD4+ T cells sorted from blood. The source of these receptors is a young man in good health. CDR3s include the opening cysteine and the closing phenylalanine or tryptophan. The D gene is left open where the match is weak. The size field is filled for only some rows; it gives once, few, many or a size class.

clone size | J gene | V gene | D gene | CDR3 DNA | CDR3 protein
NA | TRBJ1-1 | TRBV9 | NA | TGTGCCAGCAGCGTAGAGGGTGTGGAGGCTTTCTTT | CASSVEGVEAFF
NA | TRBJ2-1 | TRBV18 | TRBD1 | TGTGCCAGCTCACCCGGGACAGGCTTTAATGAGCAGTTCTTC | CASSPGTGFNEQFF
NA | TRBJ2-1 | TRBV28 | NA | TGTGCCAGCAGTGACCTAGAGACACAGGTCCGGAGAGAGCAGTTCTTC | CASSDLETQVRREQFF
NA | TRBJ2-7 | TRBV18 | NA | TGTGCCAGCTCACCACCGTCAGCCCACGAGCAGTACTTC | CASSPPSAHEQYF
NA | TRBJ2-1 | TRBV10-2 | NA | TGCGCCAGCAGTGAGTCGGGTCGAAGTCGGGCCAATGAGCAGTTCTTC | CASSESGRSRANEQFF
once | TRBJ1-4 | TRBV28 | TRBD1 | TGTGCCAGCAGTTTAGTAGGGGGCGGTGAAAAACTGTTTTTT | CASSLVGGGEKLFF
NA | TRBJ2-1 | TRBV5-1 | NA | TGCGCCAGCAGCCCACACGACATCTACAATGAGCAGTTCTTC | CASSPHDIYNEQFF
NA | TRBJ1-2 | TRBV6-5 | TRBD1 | TGTGCCAGCAAGAGACAGGGGAAAAATAACTATGGCTACACCTTC | CASKRQGKNNYGYTF
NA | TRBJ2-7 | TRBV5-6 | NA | TGTGCCAGCAGTTTCCACCTCGGTACACCCTACGAGCAGTACTTC | CASSFHLGTPYEQYF
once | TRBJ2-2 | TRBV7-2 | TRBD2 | TGTGCCAGCAGCCGAGACGGACTAGCGGGAAACACCGGGGAGCTGTTTTTT | CASSRDGLAGNTGELFF
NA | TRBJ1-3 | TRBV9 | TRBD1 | TGTGCCAGCAGCGCCCGACAGGGGACTGGAAACACCATATATTTT | CASSARQGTGNTIYF
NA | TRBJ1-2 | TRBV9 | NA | TGTGCCAGCAGCGGCGGGGGCCGGAGGTATGGCTACACCTTC | CASSGGGRRYGYTF
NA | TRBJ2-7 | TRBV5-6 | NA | TGTGCCAGCAGCTTGGATTCTCATCACGAGCAGTACTTC | CASSLDSHHEQYF
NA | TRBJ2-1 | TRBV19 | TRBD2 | TGTGCCAGTAGGGACGGGACTAGCGGAGGAACCTACAATGAGCAGTTCTTC | CASRDGTSGGTYNEQFF
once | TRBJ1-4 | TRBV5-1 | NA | TGCGCCAGCAGCCCCCAAGGAGTGGTAGAAAAACTGTTTTTT | CASSPQGVVEKLFF
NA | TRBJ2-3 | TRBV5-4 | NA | TGTGCCAGCAGCCTACTAACTAGGGGCACAGATACGCAGTATTTT | CASSLLTRGTDTQYF
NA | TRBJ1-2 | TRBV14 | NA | TGTGCCAGCAGCCTTACGACGGTAACCTCTTGCACCTTC | CASSLTTVTSCTF
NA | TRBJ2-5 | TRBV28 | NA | TGTGCCAGCAGTTGGGTCGCGTGGGAGACCCAGTACTTC | CASSWVAWETQYF
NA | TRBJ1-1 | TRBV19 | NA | TGTGCCAGTAGTACCCGGACAGCGATGAACACTGAAGCTTTCTTT | CASSTRTAMNTEAFF
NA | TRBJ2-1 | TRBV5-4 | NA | TGTGCCAGCAGCCCCCCCCAGGGCCCCTACAATGAGCAGTTCTTC | CASSPPQGPYNEQFF
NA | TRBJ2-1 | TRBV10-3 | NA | TGTGCCATCAGTGGGAATGTCAATGAGCAGTTCTTC | CAISGNVNEQFF
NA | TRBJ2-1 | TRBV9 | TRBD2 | TGTGCCAGCAGCGTAGGCGGGGGACTAAGGATCTACAATGAGCAGTTCTTC | CASSVGGGLRIYNEQFF
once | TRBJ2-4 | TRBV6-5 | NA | TGTGCCAGCAGTTATAGTGTGCAGCTAGCCAAAAACATTCAGTACTTC | CASSYSVQLAKNIQYF
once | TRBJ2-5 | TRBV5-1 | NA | TGCGCCAGCAGCTCTATAGTACAAGAGACCCAGTACTTC | CASSSIVQETQYF
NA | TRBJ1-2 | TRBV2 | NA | TGTGCCAGCAGCGGCGAAATGATAGGGGGCTACACCTTC | CASSGEMIGGYTF
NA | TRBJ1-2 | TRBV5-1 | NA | TGCGCCAGCAGCTTGGTTGACGGCAACTATGGCTACACCTTC | CASSLVDGNYGYTF
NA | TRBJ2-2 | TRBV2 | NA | TGTGCCAGCAGTGAAGCCCTGCCCCCCGGGGAGCTGTTTTTT | CASSEALPPGELFF
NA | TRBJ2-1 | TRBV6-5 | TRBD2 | TGTGCCAGCAGCTTAGCGGGAGGGTACAATGAGCAGTTCTTC | CASSLAGGYNEQFF
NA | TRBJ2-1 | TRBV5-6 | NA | TGTGCCAGCAGCTTCGGCGGCGGCAGGACCTACAATGAGCAGTTCTTC | CASSFGGGRTYNEQFF
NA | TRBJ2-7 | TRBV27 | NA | TGTGCCAGCAGTCCGTCTCCGGGATTCAACGAGCAGTACTTC | CASSPSPGFNEQYF
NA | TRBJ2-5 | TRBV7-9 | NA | TGTGCCAGCAGCTTCCAAATCCGCAGTTGGACAGCCCAAGAGACCCAGTACTTC | CASSFQIRSWTAQETQYF